These 22 T cell receptor beta chains were sequenced from one sample in a study of blood T cell repertoires in COVID-19. Assay used: immunoSEQ multiplex PCR; TCRdb lists only in-frame clones, some missing. The table shows 200,000 or so clones, with 80% to 90% occurring only once. The sequencing input was peripheral blood. These receptors were collected from a man aged 80 or over with acute or convalescent COVID-19.

The chain carries TRBV6-2 or TRBV6-3 and TRBJ1-2; D not resolved. This CDR3 comprises 11 residues. Germline loops: CDR1 MNHEY, CDR2 SVGEGT. With 3 bases removed from V and 5 bases from J, the gap between germline ends came to 4 bases. CDR3 in DNA: TGTGCCAGCAGTTATCCGTATGGCTACACCTTC. Protein product: CASSYPYGYTF.

The chain couples TRBV6-1 to TRBJ2-3, with 13 positions matching TRBD2. Germline lookup yields CDR1 MNHNS and CDR2 SASEGT. There are 15 residues in the CDR3. Trimming cost V 1 base and J 7 bases; bases outside gene matches: 2. The CDR3 DNA sequence: TGTGCCAGCAGTGAAGGGACTAGCGGGAGAAATACGCAGTATTTT. This encodes CASSEGTSGRNTQYF.

V usage is TRBV2 and J usage is TRBJ1-4; D may be TRBD1 (6 bases). The length of the CDR3 is 15 residues. V was shortened by 2 bases and J by 3 bases, with 10 bases between the two germline ends. The germline V gene has CDR1 SNHLY and CDR2 FYNNEI. The CDR3 sequence is CASSEQGSANEKLFF. For the CDR3, the DNA is TGTGCCAGCAGTGAACAGGGGAGTGCTAATGAAAAACTGTTTTTT.

The genes are TRBV11-2 and TRBJ2-1; TRBD1 matches 8 bases. The ends lost 2 bases at V and 4 bases at J; junction bases unmatched: 4. Germline loops: CDR1 SGHAT, CDR2 FQNNGV. This CDR3 contains 15 residues. The CDR3 region is CASSLRTGNYNEQFF. CDR3 in DNA: TGTGCCAGCAGCTTAAGGACAGGGAATTACAATGAGCAGTTCTTC.

The V call is TRBV28, the J call TRBJ1-3, with D uncertain. The ends were cut back, 3 bases at V and 0 bases at J, with 6 bases in the middle. Germline V gives CDR1 MDHEN, CDR2 SYDVKM. The CDR3 runs to 14 residues. The CDR3 reads CASSLGSSGNTIYF. In DNA form, the CDR3 reads TGTGCCAGCAGTTTGGGCAGCTCTGGAAACACCATATATTTT.

This clone was counted only a few times. For the CDR3, the DNA is TGTGCCAGCATTCTGACAGGCACCCCTAACTATGGCTACACCTTC. This codes for CASILTGTPNYGYTF. The chain employs TRBV6-5 and TRBJ1-2; D is possibly TRBD1 (6 bases). Germline V gene data show CDR1 as MNHEY and CDR2 as SVGAGI. The V end lost 7 bases, the J end lost 0 bases, and 15 bases lay between the germline ends. This CDR3 is 15 amino acids long.

A single count supports this clone. The gene calls are TRBV28 and TRBJ1-5, with D perhaps matching TRBD1 (5 bases). Germline-derived CDR1 and CDR2 are MDHEN and SYDVKM. CDR3 length: 18 residues. V was trimmed by 3 bases and J by 2 bases, leaving 20 bases between them. CDR3 sequence reads: CASSLSGWKDIGNQPQHF. CDR3 sequence (DNA): TGTGCCAGCAGTTTGTCAGGGTGGAAGGATATAGGCAATCAGCCCCAGCATTTT.

This clone was seen repeatedly, ten times or more. This chain connects TRBV30 to TRBJ1-4, with 9 bases that match TRBD1. The germline V gene encodes CDR1 GTSNPN and CDR2 SVGIG (reference sequence). CDR3 length equals 14 residues. V lost 2 bases to trimming and J lost 7 bases; unmatched junction nucleotides: 5. The CDR3 region is CAWSRDRAAEKLFF. The CDR3 coding sequence is TGTGCCTGGAGTCGGGACAGGGCCGCTGAAAAACTGTTTTTT.

This clone has a single count. The genes are TRBV5-1 and TRBJ2-3; 8 bases agree with TRBD2. V was pared by 4 bases and J by 4 bases, with 5 bases of the junction left unmatched. The CDR3 totals 14 residues. Per the germline V gene, CDR1 is SGHRS and CDR2 is YFSETQ. As DNA, the CDR3 is TGCGCCAGCAGCCTGGGACTAGGGGCAGATACGCAGTATTTT. Translated: CASSLGLGADTQYF.

The sample holds one count of this clone. The chain recombines TRBV4-2 with TRBJ1-1, with 7 nucleotides matching TRBD1. This CDR3 is built from 15 residues. Germline V gives CDR1 LGHNA, CDR2 YNFKEQ. The junction had 7 bases not matched to a gene; V was cut back by 0 bases and J by 6 bases. This CDR3 is CASSQDSRGYAEAFF. CDR3 coding DNA: TGTGCCAGCAGCCAAGATAGCAGGGGGTACGCTGAAGCTTTCTTT.

V and J are TRBV4-2 and TRBJ2-5, with 9 nucleotides matching TRBD1. In germline, CDR1 is LGHNA, CDR2 YNFKEQ. Trimming took 6 bases from V and 2 from J; bases not matched to a gene: 16. The CDR3 runs 18 residues. The CDR3 region is CASSRQGGPTPGQETQYF. In DNA, the CDR3 is TGTGCCAGCAGTCGACAGGGGGGACCAACACCCGGACAAGAGACCCAGTACTTC.

This clone was seen just once. The chain employs TRBV19 and TRBJ1-2, with TRBD1 matching 9 bases. J gave up 4 bases and V 4 bases, and 4 bases lay outside the gene matches. This CDR3 region has 14 residues. The V gene's germline CDR1 is LNHDA and CDR2 SQIVND (reference sequence). CDR3 amino acids: CASSTGQGIYGYTF. In DNA, the CDR3 is TGTGCCAGTAGTACCGGACAGGGGATCTATGGCTACACCTTC.

The gene calls are TRBV5-6 and TRBJ1-2; 10 bases match TRBD1. The CDR3 has 14 residues. V trimming: 5 bases; J trimming: 4 bases; junction bases outside the gene matches: 5. Germline lookup yields CDR1 SGHDT and CDR2 YYEEEE. The CDR3 nucleotides are TGTGCCAGCAGGGGGGACAGGGGATCCTATGGCTACACCTTC. Translated: CASRGDRGSYGYTF.

This chain uses TRBV3-1 (or the pseudogene TRBV3-2) with TRBJ2-1, with 12 bases that match TRBD2. CDR3 size: 18 residues. The trim removed 4 bases at V and 9 bases at J, leaving 16 bases unmatched. The germline CDR1 and CDR2 sequences are LGHDT and YNNKEL (reference sequence). In nucleotides, the CDR3 is TGTGCCAGCAGCCCATCCCCTTTGTCGGCTAGCGGGAGGGGTGAGCAGTTCTTC. As protein: CASSPSPLSASGRGEQFF.

The genes are TRBV2 and TRBJ2-1, with 7 bases matching TRBD1. V shed 5 bases and J 2 bases; nucleotides not matched to a gene: 9. CDR3 size: 16 residues. The germline gives CDR1 SNHLY, CDR2 FYNNEI. The CDR3 DNA is TGTGCCAGCAGTCTGACAGGGAGTAAAGCCTACAATGAGCAGTTCTTC. Translation: CASSLTGSKAYNEQFF.

V is TRBV30 and J is TRBJ2-3; 9 bases match TRBD1. The CDR3 is 13 residues long. Germline CDR1 and CDR2: GTSNPN and SVGIG (reference sequence). V lost 7 bases and J lost 7; bases outside the gene matches: 9. The CDR3 loop is CASETGGLYTQYF. DNA for the CDR3: TGTGCCTCGGAGACAGGGGGGCTGTATACGCAGTATTTT.

The V call is TRBV10-3, the J call TRBJ2-1; weak D call: TRBD2 (6 bases). The V gene's germline CDR1 is ENHRY and CDR2 SYGVKD. CDR3 length: 15 residues. V was clipped by 0 bases and J by 4 bases, with 10 bases between them. DNA for the CDR3: TGTGCCATCAGTGAGTCGGGCGGGGCATACAATGAGCAGTTCTTC. As protein: CAISESGGAYNEQFF.

The chain carries TRBV6-5 and TRBJ2-3, with 9 bases matching TRBD1. CDR1 MNHEY and CDR2 SVGAGI come from the germline V gene. This CDR3 is 15 amino acids long. The trim removed 6 bases at V and 1 base at J, leaving 5 bases unmatched. The CDR3 nucleotides are TGTGCCAGCAGAAACAGGGGGCACGGCACAGATACGCAGTATTTT. Translation: CASRNRGHGTDTQYF.

The chain joins TRBV30 to TRBJ1-2; TRBD1 aligns across 7 bases. The length of the CDR3 is 14 residues. Germline loops: CDR1 GTSNPN, CDR2 SVGIG (reference sequence). Trimming cost V 2 bases and J 2 bases; bases outside gene matches: 5. CDR3 residues: CAWSSRQGNYGYTF. In DNA, the CDR3 is TGTGCCTGGAGTTCTAGACAGGGAAACTATGGCTACACCTTC.

This chain connects TRBV5-1 to TRBJ2-7; a weak D match, TRBD2 (7 bases). The germline gives CDR1 SGHRS, CDR2 YFSETQ. This CDR3 region has 13 residues. The V and J ends lost 2 bases and 5 bases respectively, with 11 bases between them. This CDR3 reads CASSFRGAHEQYF. The CDR3 nucleotides read TGCGCCAGCAGCTTTCGGGGGGCCCACGAGCAGTACTTC.

This chain links TRBV7-9 with TRBJ1-1; D not certain. CDR1 and CDR2 (germline): SEHNR, FQNEAQ (reference sequence). The V gene lost 1 base and the J gene lost 5 bases, with 11 bases spanning the gap. The CDR3 runs to 14 residues. As DNA, the CDR3 is TGTGCCAGCAGCTTAGGCGGGAGGGAAACTGAAGCTTTCTTT. Residues: CASSLGGRETEAFF.

The rearrangement uses TRBV28 and TRBJ2-1, with 9 positions matching TRBD1. The CDR3 has 12 amino acids. The junction had 6 bases not matched to a gene; V was cut back by 2 bases and J by 16 bases. The germline V gene has CDR1 MDHEN and CDR2 SYDVKM. The CDR3 sequence: CASSLPRQGVFF. As DNA, the CDR3 is TGTGCCAGCAGTTTACCCCGACAGGGGGTATTCTTC.